Listed below are T cell receptor beta chains from one sample, sequenced in a study of cytomegalovirus exposure and HLA in healthy donors. TCRdb keeps only in-frame clones here, not all; method: immunoSEQ multiplex PCR. The repertoire holds 130,000 or so clones, with roughly 78% as singletons. Material for sequencing was PBMCs. The source of these receptors is a man aged 30 to 39 in good health and CMV-seronegative. Each CDR3 is given with its conserved first and last residue. D genes are given only for firm matches. Expanded clones are given a class, and other clones once, few, many or no size at all.

V	J	D	size	DNA	CDR3
TRBV5-4	TRBJ2-1	TRBD1	.	TGTGCCAGCAGCTCGGACAGGGGGCAGTACAATGAGCAGTTCTTC	CASSSDRGQYNEQFF
TRBV6-4	TRBJ2-2	TRBD1	few	TGTGCCAGCAGTGCCACAGGGGGGACCGGGGAGCTGTTTTTT	CASSATGGTGELFF
TRBV28	TRBJ2-7	TRBD1	.	TGTGCCAGCGGAACCGGGACAGGGGGCGTCTACGAGCAGTACTTC	CASGTGTGGVYEQYF
TRBV28	TRBJ2-1	.	.	TGTGCCAGCAGTTTCCGGGGGAACAATGAGCAGTTCTTC	CASSFRGNNEQFF
TRBV6-1	TRBJ1-6	.	.	TGTGCCAGCAATCAGGACAGCGGAGATAATTCACCCCTCCACTTT	CASNQDSGDNSPLHF
TRBV27	TRBJ2-7	.	few	TGTGCCAGCAGTTTATACAGTTCCTACGAGCAGTACTTC	CASSLYSSYEQYF
TRBV4-2	TRBJ2-7	TRBD2	.	TGTGCCAGCAGCCAAGATCTGGCGGGGGGGCTCGAGCAGTACTTC	CASSQDLAGGLEQYF
TRBV19	TRBJ1-6	TRBD1	few	TGTGCCAGTAGCCCGACAGGGATAGATAATTCACCCCTCCACTTT	CASSPTGIDNSPLHF
TRBV28	TRBJ1-1	.	.	TGTGCCAGCAGTTCGCCCGACAGGTGGGGCACTGAAGCTTTCTTT	CASSSPDRWGTEAFF
TRBV5-8	TRBJ1-2	TRBD1	.	TGTGCCAGCAGCCCGGACCGGGACAGGGGTTTAGGCTACACCTTC	CASSPDRDRGLGYTF
TRBV29-1	TRBJ2-1	.	once	TGCAGCGTTGGAGGCAATGAGCAGTTCTTC	CSVGGNEQFF
TRBV27	TRBJ2-3	TRBD2	.	TGTGCCAGCAGTTCGCGGGAGTTGGGCACAGATACGCAGTATTTT	CASSSRELGTDTQYF
TRBV4-3	TRBJ2-1	.	.	TGCGCCAGCAGCCAAGATCTAGCAGAGTCCTACAATGAGCAGTTCTTC	CASSQDLAESYNEQFF
TRBV9	TRBJ2-7	TRBD1	.	TGTGCCAGCAGCGTAACAGGGGGACCCGAGCAGTACTTC	CASSVTGGPEQYF
TRBV9	TRBJ1-2	.	few	TGTGCCAGCAGCGTAGACATGGGCAACTATGGCTACACCTTC	CASSVDMGNYGYTF
TRBV7-9	TRBJ2-3	.	.	TGTGCCAGCAGCTTACGGGGGTCCGACACAGATACGCAGTATTTT	CASSLRGSDTDTQYF
TRBV5-1	TRBJ2-7	TRBD1	.	TGCGCCAGCAGCTTGCGCGGGACAGGGGTGGACGAGCAGTACTTC	CASSLRGTGVDEQYF
TRBV2	TRBJ2-2	.	.	TGTGCCAGCAGTGGGGTGCAGGGTCAGGCCACCGGGGAGCTGTTTTTT	CASSGVQGQATGELFF
TRBV13	TRBJ2-2	TRBD1	once	TGTGCCAGCAGCTTAACCGGGACAGGGGGCGGGGAGCTGTTTTTT	CASSLTGTGGGELFF
TRBV7-9	TRBJ1-2	TRBD1	.	TGTGCCAGCAGCTCGACGGGACAGAACTATGGCTACACCTTC	CASSSTGQNYGYTF
TRBV5-1	TRBJ2-7	.	.	TGCGCCAGCAGCTTGGCCTTTGACAGATCCTTCGACGAGCAGTACTTC	CASSLAFDRSFDEQYF
TRBV2	TRBJ1-4	TRBD1	.	TGTGCCAGCAGGGACCGGACAGGGGCCTACGAAAAACTGTTTTTT	CASRDRTGAYEKLFF
TRBV7-9	TRBJ2-5	TRBD1	once	TGTGCCAGCAGCTTCCGGGACAGGGGAGGAGAGACCCAGTACTTC	CASSFRDRGGETQYF
TRBV5-1	TRBJ2-7	TRBD1	.	TGCGCCAGCAGCCGCGGACAGGCCAGCTCCTACGAGCAGTACTTC	CASSRGQASSYEQYF
TRBV10-3	TRBJ2-1	.	.	TGTGCCATCAGTGAGTCGGGAGGTTCCAATGAGCAGTTCTTC	CAISESGGSNEQFF
TRBV6-6	TRBJ2-7	.	.	TGTGCGTCGAACAGGGGGGGCTACGAGCAGTACTTC	CASNRGGYEQYF
TRBV19	TRBJ1-1	TRBD1	.	TGTGCCAGTAGTAGACAGGGCGGCGGAACTGAAGCTTTCTTT	CASSRQGGGTEAFF
TRBV4-3	TRBJ2-1	TRBD1	once	TGCGCCAGCAGCCGAGAACCGGGACAGGGTTCCGATGAGCAGTTCTTC	CASSREPGQGSDEQFF
TRBV27	TRBJ1-1	.	.	TGTGCCAGCAGACCCCGGGAGGTGAACACTGAAGCTTTCTTT	CASRPREVNTEAFF
TRBV19	TRBJ1-2	TRBD1	once	TGTGCCAGTACCCGACAGGGATCGAACTATGGCTACACCTTC	CASTRQGSNYGYTF
TRBV11-3	TRBJ2-1	TRBD1	.	TGTGCCAGCAGCTTAGGGAGTACAGGGGACGCCTACAATGAGCAGTTCTTC	CASSLGSTGDAYNEQFF
TRBV5-5	TRBJ2-7	TRBD1	.	TGTGCCAGCAGCTTGACAGGGGGGACCTACGAGCAGTACTTC	CASSLTGGTYEQYF
TRBV6-6	TRBJ2-5	.	.	TGTGCCAGCAGCCGGGGGAATCCGTCCCAAGAGACCCAGTACTTC	CASSRGNPSQETQYF
TRBV11-2	TRBJ2-3	.	.	TGTGCCAGCAGCTTAGTGGCCGGGTCTAACACAGATACGCAGTATTTT	CASSLVAGSNTDTQYF
TRBV28	TRBJ2-7	.	.	TGTGCCAGCAGTCCCCTAACAGTTAAACGCTACGAGCAGTACTTC	CASSPLTVKRYEQYF
TRBV5-5	TRBJ2-4	TRBD2	few	TGTGCCAGCATCCCTGGGGGGGGAAGGAAGGACATTCAGTACTTC	CASIPGGGRKDIQYF
TRBV28	TRBJ1-2	TRBD1	.	TGTGCCAGCAGGCAAATCCGACAGGGCCGGTATGGCTACACCTTC	CASRQIRQGRYGYTF
TRBV2	TRBJ2-1	.	.	TGTGCCAGCAGTGTCGGAGTCTACAATGAGCAGTTCTTC	CASSVGVYNEQFF
TRBV2	TRBJ2-5	.	few	TGTGCCAGCAGCGCGTTAGAGACCCAGTACTTC	CASSALETQYF
TRBV5-1	TRBJ1-1	.	.	TGCGCCAGCAGCAATGGACAGAAGAACACTGAAGCTTTCTTT	CASSNGQKNTEAFF
TRBV9	TRBJ2-5	TRBD2	once	TGTGCCAGCAGCGTAGTGGGGACTAGGGAGGAGACCCAGTACTTC	CASSVVGTREETQYF
TRBV6-6	TRBJ1-2	.	once	TGTGCCAGCAGGGCCGGACAGCTCTATGGCTACACCTTC	CASRAGQLYGYTF
TRBV4-1	TRBJ2-5	TRBD2	.	TGCGCCAGCAGCCAAGGAAATAGCGGGAGGGCCGTGGGGGAGACCCAGTACTTC	CASSQGNSGRAVGETQYF
TRBV5-4	TRBJ2-3	TRBD1	.	TGTGCCAGCAGCCTGGGACAGGGAGATACGCAGTATTTT	CASSLGQGDTQYF
TRBV5-1	TRBJ1-3	.	.	TGCGCCAGCAGCTTGGGTCCAGGGGATGGAAACACCATATATTTT	CASSLGPGDGNTIYF
TRBV13	TRBJ2-5	.	.	TGTGCCAGCAGCACCGGGGGGCTAGCGGAGACCCAGTACTTC	CASSTGGLAETQYF
TRBV7-2	TRBJ2-7	TRBD2	few	TGTGCCAGCAGCCATCCGGGACTACAATACGAGCAGTACTTC	CASSHPGLQYEQYF
TRBV19	TRBJ2-3	.	.	TGTGCCAGTACCCCCCTTGGGGCCCCGTCAGATACGCAGTATTTT	CASTPLGAPSDTQYF
TRBV19	TRBJ1-5	.	.	TGTGCCAGTAGCTTGGGCTTAGAACAGCCCCAGCATTTT	CASSLGLEQPQHF
TRBV6-1	TRBJ2-6	.	few	TGTGCCAGCAGTGGCGATTCTGGGGCCAACGTCCTGACTTTC	CASSGDSGANVLTF
TRBV6-5	TRBJ1-5	TRBD1	.	TGTGCCAGCGGTACAGGGGGCGGACCTAATCAGCCCCAGCATTTT	CASGTGGGPNQPQHF
TRBV4-3	TRBJ1-5	.	few	TGCGCCAGCAGCCAAGATAGCGACGGCAATCAGCCCCAGCATTTT	CASSQDSDGNQPQHF
TRBV11-1	TRBJ1-1	.	.	TGTGCCAGCAGCTTAGCCAGGGGAGATGTCACTGAAGCTTTCTTT	CASSLARGDVTEAFF